The T cell receptor beta chain under discussion was sequenced for a study of T cell repertoires in cytomegalovirus infection (dated by TCRdb to about 2019). Some background on the complete study: Donor HLA type was relevant to the analysis, because carriage of CMV infection together with the matching HLA type was indicated by public TCR beta signatures.

About this clonotype itself: It has no known antigen specificity. Base qualities are missing; no much larger clone stands one base away.

For sequencing, an Illumina HiSeq 1500 was employed. TCRdb itself trimmed the public reads at Q25 with fastp, ran MiXCR and retained productive beta chains. Merged by CDR3 protein, the rows form single entries marked with the most common genes and DNA. This sample holds about 490,000 distinct CDR3 sequences; 26% were observed only once. 13% of the sample lies in the top ten. The CDR3 spans 16 residues, from the cysteine through the valine. Just the 48-base CDR3 DNA is kept, in frame starting at base 1. V is pruned by 2 bases and J by 4 bases, leaving 10 bases of the junction without a gene match. As encoded in the germline V gene, CDR1 is MNHEY while CDR2 is SVGEGT. General conclusions and limits of the study: In the ex vivo response, HLA-C-restricted CMV-specific TCR beta clonotypes were dominant, and in two of eight donors the single most frequent clonotype came from this HLA-C-restricted group. In both this cohort and an independent roughly 350-donor cohort, the cumulative frequency of public TCR beta family members distinguished carriers of CMV infection plus the relevant HLA type.

The chain was built from TRBV6-2 or TRBV6-3 and TRBJ2-7; 8 middle bases align to TRBD1. This clonotype was obtained from a human donor in good health (CMV status not recorded). Some clones in this sample may be carry-over from other donors' samples. Sequenced input: PBMCs. The CDR3 region: CASSYARTGLEYEQYV. The DNA sequence follows: TGTGCCAGCAGTTACGCCCGGACAGGGTTGGAGTACGAGCAGTACGTC.